This T cell receptor beta chain was sequenced during a study of blood T cell repertoires in COVID-19. About the research overall: Donors in the United States, Italy and Spain gave samples during acute or convalescent COVID-19. In each case, the material was cDNA or gDNA derived from T cells, B-cell-depleted T cells, or PBMCs.

How the authors handled the data: Cell counts per sample came from amplifying reference gene primers. Here immunoSEQ multiplex PCR was the method, and the copy in TCRdb shows in-frame clones only, minus some. The D gene and trimming were derived from the DNA, and the V and J assignments and clone size from that table. The sample lists around 120,000 clones, around three quarters occurring once. Germline V gene sequence: CDR1 MNHEY, CDR2 SVGAGI. Trimming cost V 5 bases and J 0 bases, with 14 bases left between them. The length of the CDR3 is 15 residues. The genes are TRBV6-5 and TRBJ2-7; a possible D gene is TRBD1 (5 bases). Sequencing was carried out using peripheral blood. The sequence derives from a man between 70 and 80 years old with acute or convalescent COVID-19. CDR3 amino acids: CASSLSDSLSYEQYF. Here the CDR3 DNA reads TGTGCCAGCAGTCTATCCGACAGCCTCTCCTACGAGCAGTACTTC.